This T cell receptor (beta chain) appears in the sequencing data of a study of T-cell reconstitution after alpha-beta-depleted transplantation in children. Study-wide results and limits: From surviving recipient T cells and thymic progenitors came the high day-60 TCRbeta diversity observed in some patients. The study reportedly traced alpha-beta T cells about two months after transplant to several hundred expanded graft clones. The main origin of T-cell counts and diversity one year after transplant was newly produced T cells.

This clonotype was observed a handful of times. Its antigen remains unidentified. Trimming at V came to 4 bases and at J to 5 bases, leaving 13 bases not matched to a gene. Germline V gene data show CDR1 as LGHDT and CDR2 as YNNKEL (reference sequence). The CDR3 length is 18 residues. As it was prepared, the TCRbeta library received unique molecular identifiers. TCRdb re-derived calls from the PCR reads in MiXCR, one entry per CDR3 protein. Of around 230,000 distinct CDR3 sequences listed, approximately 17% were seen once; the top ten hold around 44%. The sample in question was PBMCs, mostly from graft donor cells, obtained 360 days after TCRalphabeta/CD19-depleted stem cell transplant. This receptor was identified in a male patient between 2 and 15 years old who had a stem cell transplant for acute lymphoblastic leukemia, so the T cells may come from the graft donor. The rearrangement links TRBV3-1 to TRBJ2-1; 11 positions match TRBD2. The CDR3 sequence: CASSPGLGSGGADNEQFF. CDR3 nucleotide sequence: TGTGCCAGCAGCCCGGGACTCGGTAGCGGGGGGGCGGACAATGAGCAGTTCTTC.